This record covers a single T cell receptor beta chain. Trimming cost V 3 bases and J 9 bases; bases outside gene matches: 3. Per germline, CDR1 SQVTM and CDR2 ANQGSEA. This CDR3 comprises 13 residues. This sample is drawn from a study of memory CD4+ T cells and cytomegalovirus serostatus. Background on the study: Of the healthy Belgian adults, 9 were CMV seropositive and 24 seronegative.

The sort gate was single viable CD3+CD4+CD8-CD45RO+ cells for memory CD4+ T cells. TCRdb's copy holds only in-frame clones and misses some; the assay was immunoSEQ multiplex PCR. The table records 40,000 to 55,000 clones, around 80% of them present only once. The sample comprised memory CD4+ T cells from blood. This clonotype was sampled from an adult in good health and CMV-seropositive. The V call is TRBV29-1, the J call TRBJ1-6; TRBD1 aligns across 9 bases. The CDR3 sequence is CSVEGQGSSPLHF. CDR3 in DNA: TGCAGCGTTGAGGGACAGGGATCTTCACCCCTCCACTTT.